Presented here are 2 T cell receptor beta chains from one specimen sequenced in a study of long-term antiretroviral therapy in people with HIV (dated by TCRdb to 2022 to 2024). Sequencing of the TRB variable region was done with the immunoSEQ hsTCRB v3.0 assay at survey level resolution. This immuneACCESS table, as held by TCRdb, lists in-frame sequences with V and J called but not all clones. Of the missing ones, under half trace to an unresolved V gene in checked studies; the others have no known cause. The sample includes about 28,000 clones, with about 90% observed a single time. The ten largest clones capture 3.6% of the sample. Material: unsorted PBMCs, obtained 1.8 years after starting antiretroviral therapy. The receptors derive from a woman between 18 and 29 years old with HIV.

The chain carries TRBV7-9 and TRBJ1-1; D is unresolved. In germline, CDR1 is SEHNR, CDR2 FQNEAQ (reference sequence). The CDR3 covers 11 residues. V was trimmed by 8 bases and J by 3 bases, leaving 7 bases between them. The CDR3 DNA follows: TGTGCCAGCGCCGTGTACACTGAAGCTTTCTTT. It encodes CASAVYTEAFF.

This clone was seen a single time. V is TRBV5-4 and J is TRBJ2-3; D might be TRBD1 (6 bases). The CDR3 covers 14 residues. Trimming stripped 2 bases from V and 5 bases from J, with 12 bases between. Germline V lookup: CDR1 SGHNT, CDR2 YYREEE (reference sequence). The CDR3, as DNA: TGTGCCAGCAGCTTTTTCAGGGGAGTAGATACGCAGTATTTT. This sequence encodes CASSFFRGVDTQYF.